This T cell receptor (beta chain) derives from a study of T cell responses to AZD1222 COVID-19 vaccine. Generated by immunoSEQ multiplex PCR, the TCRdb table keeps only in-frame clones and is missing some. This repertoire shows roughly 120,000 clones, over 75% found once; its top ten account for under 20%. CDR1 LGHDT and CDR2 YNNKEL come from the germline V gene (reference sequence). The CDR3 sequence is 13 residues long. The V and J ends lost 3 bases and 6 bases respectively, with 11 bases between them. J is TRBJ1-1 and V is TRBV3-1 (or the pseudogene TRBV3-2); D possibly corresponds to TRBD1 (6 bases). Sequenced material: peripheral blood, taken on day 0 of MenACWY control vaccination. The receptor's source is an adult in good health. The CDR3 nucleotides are TGTGCCAGCAGCCATCGACAGGCCCCTGAAGCTTTCTTT. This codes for CASSHRQAPEAFF.